This entry features one T cell receptor beta chain sequence. The antigen remains undetermined. This entry is derived from a study of blood T cells in healthy people across ages. Whole-study context: Capture via template switching afforded approximately one barcoded beta molecule per two T cells. Study-wide results and caveats: With age, beta diversity per million T cells declined roughly linearly, significantly by roughly 40.

Germline CDR1 reads MDHEN; CDR2 reads SYDVKM. The CDR3 sequence is 16 residues long. The V and J ends lost 6 bases and 4 bases respectively, with 18 bases between them. Donors each provided around 9 milliliters of peripheral blood. It was with a sample-barcoded 5' primer and a J-beta primer mix that a second PCR of about 6 to 12 cycles was run. TCRdb processed the 5' RACE reads anew with MiXCR; each CDR3 protein has one entry. The sample lists about 1.4 million distinct CDR3 sequences, approximately 59% seen once, with over 5.5% in the top ten. The gene calls are TRBV28 and TRBJ2-2, with TRBD2 as a possible D gene (5 bases). The receptor comes from a man aged 18 to 29 in good health. Sequencing was performed on blood. The CDR3 coding sequence is TGTGCCAGCAGGATAGCCCGAGGGTTTCCCACCGGGGAGCTGTTTTTT. Translation gives CASRIARGFPTGELFF.